This record covers a single T cell receptor (beta chain). This table comes from immunoSEQ multiplex PCR, and its TCRdb copy is limited to in-frame clones, with some not included. The table includes some 180,000 clones, about four fifths detected once. The data were obtained in a study of blood T cell repertoires in COVID-19. Study-level information: Donors in the United States, Italy and Spain gave samples during acute or convalescent COVID-19. T cells, B-cell-depleted T cells, or PBMCs supplied cDNA or gDNA.

The CDR3 is 17 amino acids. Germline V gives CDR1 MNHEY, CDR2 SVGEGT. Trimming cost V 0 bases and J 5 bases; bases outside gene matches: 10. The chain couples TRBV6-2 or TRBV6-3 to TRBJ2-7, with 10 bases that match TRBD2. Sequencing input: peripheral blood. The source of this sequence is a human donor in a cohort sampled during active COVID-19. The chain's CDR3 is CASSYSSPSGGGDEQYF. CDR3 sequence (DNA): TGTGCCAGCAGTTACTCGTCCCCTAGCGGGGGAGGAGACGAGCAGTACTTC.